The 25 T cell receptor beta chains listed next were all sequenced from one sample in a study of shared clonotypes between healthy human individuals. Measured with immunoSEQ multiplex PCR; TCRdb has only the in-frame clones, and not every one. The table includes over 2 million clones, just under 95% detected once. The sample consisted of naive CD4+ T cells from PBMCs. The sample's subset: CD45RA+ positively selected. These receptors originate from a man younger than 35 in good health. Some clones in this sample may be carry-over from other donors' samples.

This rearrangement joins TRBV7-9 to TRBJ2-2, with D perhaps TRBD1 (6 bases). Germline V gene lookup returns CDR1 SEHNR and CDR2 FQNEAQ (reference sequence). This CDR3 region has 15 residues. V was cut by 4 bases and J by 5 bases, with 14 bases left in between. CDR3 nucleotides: TGTGCCAGCAGCTCAAAGGGGGTCGAGACCGGGGAGCTGTTTTTT. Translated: CASSSKGVETGELFF.

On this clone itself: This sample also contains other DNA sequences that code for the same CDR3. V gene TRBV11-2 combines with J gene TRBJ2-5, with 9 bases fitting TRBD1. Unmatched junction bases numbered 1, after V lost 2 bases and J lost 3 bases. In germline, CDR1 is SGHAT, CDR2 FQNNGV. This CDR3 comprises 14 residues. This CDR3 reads CASSLRTGEETQYF. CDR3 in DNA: TGTGCCAGCAGCTTACGGACAGGGGAAGAGACCCAGTACTTC.

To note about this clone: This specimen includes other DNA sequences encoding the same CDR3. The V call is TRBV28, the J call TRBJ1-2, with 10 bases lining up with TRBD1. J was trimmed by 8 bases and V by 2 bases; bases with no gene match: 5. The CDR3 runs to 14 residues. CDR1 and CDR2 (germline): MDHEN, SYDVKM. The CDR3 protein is CASSLTGQGGGYTF. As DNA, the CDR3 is TGTGCCAGCAGTTTAACCGGACAGGGGGGAGGCTACACCTTC.

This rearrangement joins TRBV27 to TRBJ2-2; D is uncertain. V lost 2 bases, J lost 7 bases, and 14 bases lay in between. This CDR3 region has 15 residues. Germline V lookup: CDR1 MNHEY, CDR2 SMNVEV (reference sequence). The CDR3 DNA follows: TGTGCCAGCAGTTTAAGGCCCTCGGCAGTCGGGGAGCTGTTTTTT. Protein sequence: CASSLRPSAVGELFF.

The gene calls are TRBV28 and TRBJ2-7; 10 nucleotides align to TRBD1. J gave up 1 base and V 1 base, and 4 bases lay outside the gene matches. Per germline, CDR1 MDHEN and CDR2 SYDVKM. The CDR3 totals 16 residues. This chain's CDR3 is CASSLYGQGVSYEQYF. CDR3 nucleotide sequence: TGTGCCAGCAGTTTATACGGACAGGGGGTGTCCTACGAGCAGTACTTC.

Here the CDR3 DNA reads TGTGCCAGCAGTTTCAAGTCGTGGGGTAATGGCAATCAGCCCCAGCATTTT. Its translation: CASSFKSWGNGNQPQHF. The chain joins TRBV28 to TRBJ1-5; the D is unclear. V shed 3 bases and J shed 2 bases, with 17 bases lying between them. The germline V gene has CDR1 MDHEN and CDR2 SYDVKM. The CDR3 totals 17 residues.

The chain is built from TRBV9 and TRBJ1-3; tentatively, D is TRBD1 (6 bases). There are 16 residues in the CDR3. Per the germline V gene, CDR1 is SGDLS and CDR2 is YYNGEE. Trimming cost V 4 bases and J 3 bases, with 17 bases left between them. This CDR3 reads CASSRTGTGSGNTIYF. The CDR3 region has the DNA TGTGCCAGCAGCCGCACAGGGACCGGGAGTGGAAACACCATATATTTT. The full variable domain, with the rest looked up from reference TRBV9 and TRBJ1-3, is DSGVTQTPKHLITATGQRVTLRCSPRSGDLSVYWYQQSLDQGLQFLIQYYNGEERAKGNILERFSAQQFPDLHSELNLSSLELGDSALYFCASSRTGTGSGNTIYFGEGSWLTVV.

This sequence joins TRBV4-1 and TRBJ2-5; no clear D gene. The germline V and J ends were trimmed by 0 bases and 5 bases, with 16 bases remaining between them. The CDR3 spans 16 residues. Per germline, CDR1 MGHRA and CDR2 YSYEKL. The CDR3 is CASSQDSRHVVETQYF. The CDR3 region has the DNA TGCGCCAGCAGCCAAGATAGCCGACATGTTGTTGAGACCCAGTACTTC.

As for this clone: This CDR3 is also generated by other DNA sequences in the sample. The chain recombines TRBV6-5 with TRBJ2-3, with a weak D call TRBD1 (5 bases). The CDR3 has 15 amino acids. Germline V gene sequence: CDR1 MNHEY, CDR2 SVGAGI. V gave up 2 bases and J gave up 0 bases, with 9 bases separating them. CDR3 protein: CASSYTGLSTDTQYF. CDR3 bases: TGTGCCAGCAGTTACACAGGCCTCAGCACAGATACGCAGTATTTT.

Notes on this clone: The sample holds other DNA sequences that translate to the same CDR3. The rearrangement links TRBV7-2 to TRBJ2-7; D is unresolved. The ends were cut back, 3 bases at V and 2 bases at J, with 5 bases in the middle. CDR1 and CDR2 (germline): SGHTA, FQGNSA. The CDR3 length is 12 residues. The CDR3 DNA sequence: TGTGCCAGCAGCTTTTCCCCCTACGAGCAGTACTTC. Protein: CASSFSPYEQYF.

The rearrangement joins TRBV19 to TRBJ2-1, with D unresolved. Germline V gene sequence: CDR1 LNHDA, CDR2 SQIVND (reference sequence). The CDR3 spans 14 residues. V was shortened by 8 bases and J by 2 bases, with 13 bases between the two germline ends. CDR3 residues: CASPLGSTYNEQFF. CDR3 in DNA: TGTGCCAGTCCCCTGGGGTCCACCTACAATGAGCAGTTCTTC.

The CDR3 sequence is CASSRPFSEQFF. CDR3 nucleotides: TGTGCCAGCAGCCGCCCCTTCTCTGAGCAGTTCTTC. The chain has TRBV7-9 and TRBJ2-1; D is unresolved. Germline CDR1 and CDR2: SEHNR and FQNEAQ (reference sequence). The CDR3 spans 12 residues. The V end was cut by 5 bases, the J end by 9 bases, with 11 bases between. Looking up the rest from reference TRBV7-9 and TRBJ2-1 gives the full variable domain: DTGVSQNPRHKITKRGQNVTFRCDPISEHNRLYWYRQTLGQGPEFLTYFQNEAQLEKSRLLSDRFSAERPKGSFSTLEIQRTEQGDSAMYLCASSRPFSEQFFGPGTRLTVL.

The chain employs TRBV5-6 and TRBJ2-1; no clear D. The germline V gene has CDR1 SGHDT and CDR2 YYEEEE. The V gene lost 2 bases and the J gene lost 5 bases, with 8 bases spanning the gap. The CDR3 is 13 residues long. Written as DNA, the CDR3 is TGTGCCAGCAGCTTTAGCATCCACAATGAGCAGTTCTTC. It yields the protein CASSFSIHNEQFF.

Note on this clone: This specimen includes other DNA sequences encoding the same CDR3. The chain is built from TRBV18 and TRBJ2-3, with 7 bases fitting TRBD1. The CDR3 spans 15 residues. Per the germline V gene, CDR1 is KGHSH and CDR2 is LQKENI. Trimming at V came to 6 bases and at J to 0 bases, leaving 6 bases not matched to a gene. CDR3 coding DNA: TGTGCCAGCTCCCAATCACAGGGGAGCACAGATACGCAGTATTTT. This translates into CASSQSQGSTDTQYF.

CDR3 DNA: TGTGCCACCGAAAAAGGGTCCGCGGCGGAGACCCAGTACTTC. Its protein product is CATEKGSAAETQYF. The gene calls are TRBV28 and TRBJ2-5; D call uncertain. V was clipped by 10 bases and J by 5 bases, with 20 bases between them. Germline CDR1 is MDHEN and CDR2 is SYDVKM. The CDR3 runs to 14 residues.

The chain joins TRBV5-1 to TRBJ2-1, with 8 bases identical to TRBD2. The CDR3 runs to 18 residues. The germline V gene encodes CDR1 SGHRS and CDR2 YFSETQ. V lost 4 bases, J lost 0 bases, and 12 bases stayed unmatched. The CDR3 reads CASSTLTSAVSSYNEQFF. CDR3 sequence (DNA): TGCGCCAGCAGCACGCTGACTAGCGCTGTGAGCTCCTACAATGAGCAGTTCTTC.

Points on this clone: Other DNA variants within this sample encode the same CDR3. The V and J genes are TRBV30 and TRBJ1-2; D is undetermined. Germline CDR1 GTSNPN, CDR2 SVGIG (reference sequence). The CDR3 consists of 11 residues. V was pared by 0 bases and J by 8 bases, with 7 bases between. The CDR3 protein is CAWSVFQGYTF. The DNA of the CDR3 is TGTGCCTGGAGTGTTTTCCAAGGCTACACCTTC.

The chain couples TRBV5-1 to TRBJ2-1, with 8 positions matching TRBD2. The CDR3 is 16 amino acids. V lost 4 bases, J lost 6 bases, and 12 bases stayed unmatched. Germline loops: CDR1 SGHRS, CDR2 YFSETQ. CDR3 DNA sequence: TGCGCCAGCAGCGAGCATAGCGGGACCTTAACCAATGAGCAGTTCTTC. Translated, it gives CASSEHSGTLTNEQFF.

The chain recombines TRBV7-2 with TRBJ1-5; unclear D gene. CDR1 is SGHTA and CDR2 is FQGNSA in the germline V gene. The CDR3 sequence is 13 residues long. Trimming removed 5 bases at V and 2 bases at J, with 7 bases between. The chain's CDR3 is CASSRAGNQPQHF. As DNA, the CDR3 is TGTGCCAGCAGCCGAGCGGGCAATCAGCCCCAGCATTTT.

CDR3 DNA: TGTGCCAGCAGCCCACTGGTAGCCAAAAACATTCAGTACTTC. Translated: CASSPLVAKNIQYF. V is TRBV9 and J is TRBJ2-4; D unclear. Germline V gene data show CDR1 as SGDLS and CDR2 as YYNGEE. This CDR3 is built from 14 residues. Trimming removed 4 bases from V and 0 bases from J, with 8 bases in between.

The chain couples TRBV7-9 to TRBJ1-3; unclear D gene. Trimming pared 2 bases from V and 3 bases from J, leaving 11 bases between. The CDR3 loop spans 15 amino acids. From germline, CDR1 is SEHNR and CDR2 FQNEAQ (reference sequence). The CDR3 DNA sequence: TGTGCCAGCAGCTTAAAGGAACTCGGTGGAAACACCATATATTTT. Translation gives CASSLKELGGNTIYF.

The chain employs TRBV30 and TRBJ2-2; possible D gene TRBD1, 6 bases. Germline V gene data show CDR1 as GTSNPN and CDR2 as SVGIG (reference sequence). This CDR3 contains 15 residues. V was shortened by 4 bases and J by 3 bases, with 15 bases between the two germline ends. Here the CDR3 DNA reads TGTGCCTGGAATCTCCTACAGGGTTACACCGGGGAGCTGTTTTTT. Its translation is CAWNLLQGYTGELFF. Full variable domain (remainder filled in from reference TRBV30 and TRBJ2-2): SQTIHQWPATLVQPVGSPLSLECTVEGTSNPNLYWYRQAAGRGLQLLFYSVGIGQISSEVPQNLSASRPQDRQFILSSKKLLLSDSGFYLCAWNLLQGYTGELFFGEGSRLTVL.

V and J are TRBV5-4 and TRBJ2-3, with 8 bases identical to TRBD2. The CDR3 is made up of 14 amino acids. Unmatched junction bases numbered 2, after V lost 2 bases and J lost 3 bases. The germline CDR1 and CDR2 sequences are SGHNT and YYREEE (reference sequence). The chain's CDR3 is CASSLSGRTDTQYF. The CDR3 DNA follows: TGTGCCAGCAGCTTAAGCGGGAGAACAGATACGCAGTATTTT.

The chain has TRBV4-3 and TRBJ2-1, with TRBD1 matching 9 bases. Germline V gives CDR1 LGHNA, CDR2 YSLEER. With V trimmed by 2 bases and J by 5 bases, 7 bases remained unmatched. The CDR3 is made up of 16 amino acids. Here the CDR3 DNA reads TGCGCCAGCAGCCAAAATCGTGACAGGGGGAACAATGAGCAGTTCTTC. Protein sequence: CASSQNRDRGNNEQFF.

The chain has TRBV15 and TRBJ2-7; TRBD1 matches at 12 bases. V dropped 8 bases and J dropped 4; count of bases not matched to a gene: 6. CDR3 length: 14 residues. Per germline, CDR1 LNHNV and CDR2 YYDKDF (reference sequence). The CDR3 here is CATRPGQGAYEQYF. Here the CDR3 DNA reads TGTGCCACCCGTCCGGGACAGGGGGCTTACGAGCAGTACTTC. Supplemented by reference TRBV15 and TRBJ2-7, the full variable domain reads DAMVIQNPRYQVTQFGKPVTLSCSQTLNHNVMYWYQQKSSQAPKLLFHYYDKDFNNEADTPDNFQSRRPNTSFCFLDIRSPGLGDTAMYLCATRPGQGAYEQYFGPGTRLTVT.